The clone carrying this T cell receptor beta chain was recorded only once. The antigen is unknown. This entry comes from a study of cytomegalovirus exposure and HLA in healthy donors. Study-wide points: DRB1 showed the most TCR associations and HLA-C the fewest in a later analysis, as rates varied by HLA locus.

60 Vbeta and 13 Jbeta primers were used in PCR. TCRdb keeps only in-frame clones here, not all; method: immunoSEQ multiplex PCR. Among about 100,000 clones listed, under 80% were seen once. In germline, CDR1 is KGHSH, CDR2 LQKENI. The V gene lost 4 bases and the J gene lost 2 bases, with 14 bases spanning the gap. This CDR3 comprises 15 residues. The chain employs TRBV18 and TRBJ1-1; no definite D call. The sequencing sample was made of PBMCs. This sequence was found in a woman under 30 in good health and CMV-seropositive. The CDR3 coding sequence is TGTGCCAGCTCACTCTTCGACGGAGTTAACACTGAAGCTTTCTTT. It specifies CASSLFDGVNTEAFF.